This entry lists 13 T cell receptor beta chains sequenced from one sample in a study of shared clonotypes between healthy human individuals. TCRdb's table, derived via immunoSEQ multiplex PCR, lists solely in-frame clones and lacks some. Of approximately 100,000 clones in the sample, approximately 65% were seen once. The sample was memory CD8+ T cells sorted from blood. Specified subset: CD45RO+ cells pooled with CCR7-negative TemRA cells. The receptors were gathered from a woman in her 30s in good health.

This clone was detected once. The gene calls are TRBV19 and TRBJ1-1, with D uncertain. Germline CDR1 and CDR2: LNHDA and SQIVND (reference sequence). V lost 1 base and J lost 0, with 6 bases in between. This CDR3 has 14 residues. The CDR3 sequence: CASSIGVMNTEAFF. The CDR3 region has the DNA TGTGCCAGTAGTATAGGGGTCATGAACACTGAAGCTTTCTTT.

The chain couples TRBV27 to TRBJ1-1, with D unresolved. CDR1 and CDR2 (germline): MNHEY, SMNVEV (reference sequence). The CDR3 totals 13 residues. V was pared by 3 bases and J by 4 bases, with 9 bases between. CDR3 in DNA: TGTGCCAGCAGTTTCGCAGCGCGCACTGAAGCTTTCTTT. Translation gives CASSFAARTEAFF.

The chain uses TRBV6-6 and TRBJ2-3; TRBD2 agrees at 8 bases. From germline, CDR1 is MNHNY and CDR2 SVGAGI (reference sequence). The CDR3 has 15 amino acids. Losses at the gene ends were 6 bases for V and 6 bases for J; bases not matched to a gene: 11. In DNA, the CDR3 is TGTGCCAGCAGCTCCACTAGCGGTGAAGGGGATACGCAGTATTTT. It yields the protein CASSSTSGEGDTQYF.

The chain uses TRBV28 and TRBJ1-2, with 9 bases aligning to TRBD1. The V gene's germline CDR1 is MDHEN and CDR2 SYDVKM. The length of the CDR3 is 15 residues. The V segment lost 3 bases and the J segment 4 bases; nucleotides outside the gene matches: 6. The CDR3 DNA sequence: TGTGCCAGCAGTTTCGGGACAGGGTTTGCCTATGGCTACACCTTC. Protein: CASSFGTGFAYGYTF.

This clone came up a few times. The V call is TRBV6-4, the J call TRBJ2-6, with 9 nucleotides matching TRBD1. Trimming cost V 8 bases and J 2 bases; bases outside gene matches: 7. In germline, CDR1 is MRHNA, CDR2 SNTAGT. The CDR3 loop spans 16 amino acids. As DNA, the CDR3 is TGTGCCAGCGGTCCCGGGACAGGGACTGGGGCCAACGTCCTGACTTTC. Amino acids: CASGPGTGTGANVLTF.

The J gene is TRBJ1-1, the V gene TRBV4-3; D ambiguous. CDR3 length equals 11 residues. Germline V gene sequence: CDR1 LGHNA, CDR2 YSLEER. The V and J ends lost 4 bases and 8 bases respectively, with 8 bases between them. The CDR3 nucleotides are TGCGCCAGCAGCCGGGGATCCGAAGCTTTCTTT. The encoded protein is CASSRGSEAFF.

V gene TRBV7-2 combines with J gene TRBJ2-3; possible D gene TRBD2, 5 bases. The V gene's germline CDR1 is SGHTA and CDR2 FQGNSA. Trimming removed 2 bases at V and 2 bases at J, with 11 bases between. The CDR3 totals 15 residues. The CDR3, as DNA: TGTGCCAGCAGCTTAAGGCGGGCCCTCACAGATACGCAGTATTTT. This encodes CASSLRRALTDTQYF.

The gene calls are TRBV6-4 and TRBJ1-1; 7 positions match TRBD1. There are 14 residues in the CDR3. With 2 bases clipped from V and 7 bases from J, the junction kept 7 bases outside the gene matches. Germline V gene sequence: CDR1 MRHNA, CDR2 SNTAGT. As DNA, the CDR3 is TGTGCCAGCAGTGACACCGGGACAGTAAGTGAAGCTTTCTTT. Its translation is CASSDTGTVSEAFF.

The chain uses TRBV4-1 and TRBJ2-5; D is unresolved. This CDR3 region has 15 residues. Germline values: CDR1 MGHRA, CDR2 YSYEKL. V shed 1 base and J shed 8 bases, with 17 bases lying between them. The CDR3 sequence: CASSQAPGLPNTQYF. CDR3 nucleotide sequence: TGCGCCAGCAGCCAAGCACCGGGCCTGCCAAACACCCAGTACTTC.

The chain has TRBV5-1 and TRBJ2-2; D is unresolved. The CDR3 length is 16 residues. The germline V gene has CDR1 SGHRS and CDR2 YFSETQ. V lost 0 bases to trimming and J lost 5 bases, with 14 bases between them. The CDR3 protein is CASSLGSNRATGELFF. Written as DNA, the CDR3 is TGCGCCAGCAGCTTGGGGTCCAATAGGGCTACCGGGGAGCTGTTTTTT.

The chain combines TRBV14 with TRBJ2-7; D possibly matches TRBD1 or TRBD2 (5 bases each). The CDR3 sequence is 13 residues long. CDR1 and CDR2 (germline): SGHDN, FVKESK. Trimming took 3 bases from V and 7 from J, leaving 13 bases between them. CDR3 coding DNA: TGTGCCAGCAGCCACCAGGGAGTGACAGAGCAGTACTTC. This sequence encodes CASSHQGVTEQYF.

Turning to this clone: The junction does not match germline at one end; this may be a read error. The V call is TRBV7-9, the J call TRBJ2-3; D is undetermined. Germline V gene lookup returns CDR1 SEHNR and CDR2 FQNEAQ (reference sequence). The length of the CDR3 is 12 residues. CDR3 sequence: CASSLVRDRCHF. The DNA for the CDR3 is TGTGCCAGCAGCTTAGTTAGAGATCGTTGTCATTTT.

This clone has more than one count but fewer than ten. The chain joins TRBV7-6 to TRBJ2-7; 7 bases agree with TRBD2. The trim removed 1 base at V and 5 bases at J, leaving 11 bases unmatched. This CDR3 spans 16 amino acids. Germline V gives CDR1 SGHVS, CDR2 FNYEAQ. CDR3 in amino acids: CASSLGIAGVGNEQYF. The DNA for the CDR3 is TGTGCCAGCAGCTTAGGAATCGCGGGAGTGGGGAACGAGCAGTACTTC.